Described below is a single T cell receptor beta chain sequence and its context. Its antigen is as yet unknown. Primers included in the PCR were 60 Vbeta and 13 Jbeta primers. Sequenced by immunoSEQ multiplex PCR; TCRdb stores in-frame clones only, minus some. The sample includes roughly 190,000 clones, 9.5% of them seen just once. These data come from a study of cytomegalovirus exposure and HLA in healthy donors. General observations from the study: CMV serostatus was the only recorded immune exposure for donors.

V lost 0 bases and J lost 5; bases outside the gene matches: 4. The CDR3 is 14 amino acids. Germline V CDR1 and CDR2: SGDLS, YYNGEE. Input material: PBMCs. This TCR came from a woman in her twenties or thirties in good health and CMV-seropositive. The chain is built from TRBV9 and TRBJ2-5; 7 nucleotides align to TRBD1. The CDR3 DNA is TGTGCCAGCAGCGTAGAAGGGGGCTCGGAGACCCAGTACTTC. Protein sequence: CASSVEGGSETQYF.